Listed below are T cell receptor beta chains from one sample, sequenced in a study of blood T cell repertoires in COVID-19. Generated by immunoSEQ multiplex PCR, the TCRdb table keeps only in-frame clones and is missing some. The sample holds about 50,000 clones, approximately 91% seen once. Sequenced input: peripheral blood. These receptors all come from a woman aged 80 or over with acute or convalescent COVID-19. CDR3s include the opening cysteine and the closing phenylalanine or tryptophan. Fields, in order: V gene, J gene, D gene, CDR3 DNA, CDR3 protein. The D gene is left open where the match is weak.

>TRBV7-6|TRBJ1-3|TRBD1
TGTGCCAGCAGCTGGACAGGCAACTCTGGAAACACCATATATTTT
CASSWTGNSGNTIYF
>TRBV10-3|TRBJ1-3|NA
TGTGCCATCAGTGAGTCAACCAGTGGAAACACCATATATTTT
CAISESTSGNTIYF
>TRBV6-5|TRBJ1-2|TRBD1
TGTGCCAGCAGGCAGACAGGGGGCAACTATGGCTACACCTTC
CASRQTGGNYGYTF
>TRBV6-1|TRBJ1-5|TRBD1
TGTGCCAGCAGTGAGTTGGGACAGACTAGCAATCAGCCCCAGCATTTT
CASSELGQTSNQPQHF
>TRBV5-1|TRBJ1-4|TRBD1
TGCGCCAGCAGATCCGCTCCGGGACAGGGTAATGAAAAACTGTTTTTT
CASRSAPGQGNEKLFF
>TRBV18|TRBJ1-1|NA
TGTGCCAGCTCACCAGCCGACTTGGGGAACACTGAAGCTTTCTTT
CASSPADLGNTEAFF
>TRBV9|TRBJ2-5|TRBD2
TGTGCCAGCAGCGTAGCCGGGGGGGCGGGAGTTGAGACCCAGTACTTC
CASSVAGGAGVETQYF
>TRBV30|TRBJ1-2|NA
TGTGCCTGGAGTGCATGGGGGGACGCGAGCCAAGAAAAATTC
CAWSAWGDASQEKF
>TRBV14|TRBJ1-3|NA
TGTGCCAGCAGCCAAGAGGGGAGACGAAACACCATATATTTT
CASSQEGRRNTIYF
>TRBV9|TRBJ2-2|TRBD2
TGTGCCAGCAGCGTAGCGACTAGCGGAAACACCGGGGAGCTGTTTTTT
CASSVATSGNTGELFF
>TRBV12-3/TRBV12-4|TRBJ2-5|NA
TGTGCCAGCAGTTATGCGGGGACCCAGTACTTC
CASSYAGTQYF